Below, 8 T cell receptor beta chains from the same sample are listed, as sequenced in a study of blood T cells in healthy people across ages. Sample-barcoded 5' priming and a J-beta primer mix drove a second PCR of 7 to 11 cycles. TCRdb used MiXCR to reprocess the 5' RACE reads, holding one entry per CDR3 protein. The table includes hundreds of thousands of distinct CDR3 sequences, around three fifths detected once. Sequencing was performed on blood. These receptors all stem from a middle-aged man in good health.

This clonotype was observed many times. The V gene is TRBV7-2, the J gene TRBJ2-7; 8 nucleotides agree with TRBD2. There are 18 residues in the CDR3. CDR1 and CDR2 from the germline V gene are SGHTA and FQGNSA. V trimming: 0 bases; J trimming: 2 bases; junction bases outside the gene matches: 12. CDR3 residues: CASSLAVTGGPSAYEQYF. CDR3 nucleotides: TGTGCCAGCAGCTTAGCGGTTACGGGAGGGCCCAGCGCCTACGAGCAGTACTTC. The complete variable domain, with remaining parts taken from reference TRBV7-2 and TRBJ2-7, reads GAGVSQSPSNKVTEKGKDVELRCDPISGHTALYWYRQSLGQGLEFLIYFQGNSAPDKSGLPSDRFSAERTGGSVSTLTIQRTQQEDSAVYLCASSLAVTGGPSAYEQYFGPGTRLTVT.

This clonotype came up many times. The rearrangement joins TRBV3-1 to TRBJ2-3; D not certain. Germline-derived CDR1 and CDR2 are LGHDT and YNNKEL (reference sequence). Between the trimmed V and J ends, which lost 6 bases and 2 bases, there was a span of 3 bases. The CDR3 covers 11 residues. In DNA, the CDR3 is TGTGCCAGCAGACACACAGATACGCAGTATTTT. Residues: CASRHTDTQYF.

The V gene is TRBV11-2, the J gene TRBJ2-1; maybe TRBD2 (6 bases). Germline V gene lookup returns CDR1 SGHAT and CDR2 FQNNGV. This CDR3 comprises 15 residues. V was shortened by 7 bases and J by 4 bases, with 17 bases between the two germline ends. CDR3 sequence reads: CASKGGLAGYNEQFF. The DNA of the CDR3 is TGTGCCAGCAAAGGTGGACTGGCGGGGTACAATGAGCAGTTCTTC.

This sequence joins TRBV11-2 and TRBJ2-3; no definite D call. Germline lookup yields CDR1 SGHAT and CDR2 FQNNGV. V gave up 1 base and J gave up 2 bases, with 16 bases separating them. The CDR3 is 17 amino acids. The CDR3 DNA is TGTGCCAGCAGCTTAGTCTTGGGCCGGCTCCTCACAGATACGCAGTATTTT. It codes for CASSLVLGRLLTDTQYF.

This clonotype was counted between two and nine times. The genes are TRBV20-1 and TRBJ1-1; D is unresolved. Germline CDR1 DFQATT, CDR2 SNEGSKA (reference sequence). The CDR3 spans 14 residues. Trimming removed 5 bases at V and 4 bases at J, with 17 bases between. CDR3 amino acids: CSASLSGKSTEAFF. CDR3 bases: TGCAGTGCTTCCTTATCGGGGAAGTCCACTGAAGCTTTCTTT.

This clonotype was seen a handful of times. The CDR3, as DNA: TGTGCCAGCAGCCAAGATCTTGTCCAAGAGACCCAGTACTTC. Translating gives CASSQDLVQETQYF. The J gene is TRBJ2-5, the V gene TRBV3-1, with D unclear. The CDR3 is made up of 14 amino acids. V was cut by 0 bases and J by 1 base, with 6 bases left in between. Germline loops: CDR1 LGHDT, CDR2 YNNKEL (reference sequence).

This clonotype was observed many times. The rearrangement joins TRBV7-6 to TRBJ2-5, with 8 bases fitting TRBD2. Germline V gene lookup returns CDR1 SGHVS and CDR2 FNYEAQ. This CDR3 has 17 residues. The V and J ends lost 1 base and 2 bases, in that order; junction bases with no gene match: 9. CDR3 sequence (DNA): TGTGCCAGCAGCTTAGGACCTTTAGCGGGGTTGCAAGAGACCCAGTACTTC. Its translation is CASSLGPLAGLQETQYF.

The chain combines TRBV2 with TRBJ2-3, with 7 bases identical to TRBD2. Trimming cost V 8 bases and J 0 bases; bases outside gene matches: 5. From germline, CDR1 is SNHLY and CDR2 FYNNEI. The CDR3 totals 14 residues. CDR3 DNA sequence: TGTGCCAGCCTTAGCGGGCCTAGCACAGATACGCAGTATTTT. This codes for CASLSGPSTDTQYF.